Each of the 14 T cell receptor beta chains below was sequenced from the same sample in a study of cytomegalovirus exposure and HLA in healthy donors. Primers included in the PCR were 60 Vbeta and 13 Jbeta primers. This table comes from immunoSEQ multiplex PCR, and its TCRdb copy is limited to in-frame clones, with some not included. The repertoire includes 150,000 to 200,000 clones, 70% to 85% of them detected once, and about 1.3% sits in the top ten. Material: PBMCs. Receptors originate from a male donor in good health and CMV-seronegative.

The V call is TRBV7-9, the J call TRBJ2-7, with D uncertain. V dropped 5 bases and J dropped 6 bases, with 11 bases sitting between them. CDR1 SEHNR and CDR2 FQNEAQ come from the germline V gene (reference sequence). CDR3 size: 12 residues. The CDR3 region is CASSPRVFEQYF. The CDR3 nucleotides are TGTGCCAGCAGCCCACGGGTGTTCGAGCAGTACTTC. The variable domain in full, completed from reference TRBV7-9 and TRBJ2-7, reads DTGVSQNPRHKITKRGQNVTFRCDPISEHNRLYWYRQTLGQGPEFLTYFQNEAQLEKSRLLSDRFSAERPKGSFSTLEIQRTEQGDSAMYLCASSPRVFEQYFGPGTRLTVT.

This clone was found a few times. The rearrangement links TRBV2 to TRBJ2-5; 7 bases are shared with TRBD1. CDR1 and CDR2 from the germline V gene are SNHLY and FYNNEI. The CDR3 is 15 residues long. The V gene end was trimmed by 6 bases and the J gene end by 5 bases; junction bases not matched to a gene: 12. CDR3 sequence reads: CASRHPPGGSETQYF. CDR3 nucleotide sequence: TGTGCCAGCAGGCACCCCCCAGGGGGAAGCGAGACCCAGTACTTC.

V gene TRBV4-3 combines with J gene TRBJ2-1; 9 nucleotides agree with TRBD2. In germline, CDR1 is LGHNA, CDR2 YSLEER. V trimming: 1 base; J trimming: 8 bases; junction bases outside the gene matches: 6. The CDR3 loop spans 15 amino acids. The DNA of the CDR3 is TGCGCCAGCAGCCAAGCGGAGCGGGGGGATGATGAGCAGTTCTTC. This sequence encodes CASSQAERGDDEQFF.

This rearrangement joins TRBV6-5 to TRBJ2-7; D may be TRBD1 (5 bases). Per the germline V gene, CDR1 is MNHEY and CDR2 is SVGAGI. The length of the CDR3 is 15 residues. The ends were cut back, 6 bases at V and 6 bases at J, with 21 bases in the middle. The CDR3 sequence: CASSAGPQGVGEQYF. DNA for the CDR3: TGTGCCAGCAGCGCCGGGCCGCAGGGCGTCGGCGAGCAGTACTTC.

This CDR3 is CASRRGPGDTGELFF. CDR3 bases: TGTGCCAGCAGGCGGGGGCCAGGAGACACCGGGGAGCTGTTTTTT. The chain carries TRBV6-5 and TRBJ2-2, with D possibly matching TRBD2 (7 bases). Germline CDR1 MNHEY, CDR2 SVGAGI. Trimming cost V 6 bases and J 3 bases, with 14 bases left between them. The CDR3 length is 15 residues.

V usage is TRBV7-9 and J usage is TRBJ2-7, with D possibly matching TRBD2 (6 bases). Trimming pared 5 bases from V and 7 bases from J, leaving 18 bases between. The V gene's germline CDR1 is SEHNR and CDR2 FQNEAQ (reference sequence). The CDR3 contains 14 residues. The CDR3 DNA reads TGTGCCAGCAGCCGTGAGCCTCCTGCGGGAGAGCAGTACTTC. Translating gives CASSREPPAGEQYF.

The J gene is TRBJ2-3, the V gene TRBV12-5, with a tentative D call TRBD1 (5 bases). The germline V and J ends were trimmed by 6 bases and 0 bases, with 13 bases remaining between them. The CDR3 has 15 residues. Germline CDR1 and CDR2: LGHNT and FRNRAP. The CDR3 protein is CASGPQGASTDTQYF. The CDR3 nucleotides read TGTGCTAGTGGCCCCCAAGGGGCGAGCACAGATACGCAGTATTTT.

This rearrangement joins TRBV19 to TRBJ1-2, with D possibly being TRBD1 (5 bases). V shed 5 bases and J shed 6 bases, with 28 bases lying between them. There are 18 residues in the CDR3. Germline lookup yields CDR1 LNHDA and CDR2 SQIVND (reference sequence). The CDR3 region has the DNA TGTGCCAGTAGTTTTGACAGTCGACTGCGGTCGGGGGAAAATGGCTACACCTTC. Amino acids: CASSFDSRLRSGENGYTF.

This chain joins TRBV27 and TRBJ1-2, with TRBD1 as a possible D gene (5 bases). Trimming left V 7 bases short and J 1 base short, with 16 bases between. Germline-derived CDR1 and CDR2 are MNHEY and SMNVEV (reference sequence). The CDR3 consists of 15 residues. The CDR3 here is CASTPRLGLNYGYTF. CDR3 sequence (DNA): TGTGCCAGCACCCCGAGGCTGGGGCTTAACTATGGCTACACCTTC.

The chain combines TRBV7-8 with TRBJ2-5; 8 nucleotides match TRBD2. The germline CDR1 and CDR2 sequences are SGHVS and FQNEAQ. V shed 7 bases and J 4 bases; nucleotides not matched to a gene: 11. The CDR3 consists of 15 residues. The CDR3 DNA reads TGTGCCAGCACCCCACTAGCGGAGCGGGGAGAGACCCAGTACTTC. Its protein is CASTPLAERGETQYF.

The chain recombines TRBV29-1 with TRBJ2-4; possible D gene TRBD1, 5 bases. V lost 5 bases to trimming and J lost 0 bases, with 5 bases between them. The CDR3 extends over 12 amino acids. Germline-derived CDR1 and CDR2 are SQVTM and ANQGSEA. In nucleotides, the CDR3 is TGCAGCGTTAGGGGAGCCAAAAACATTCAGTACTTC. Its protein is CSVRGAKNIQYF.

This chain connects TRBV27 to TRBJ2-1; D is possibly TRBD2 (6 bases). Between the trimmed V and J ends, which lost 5 bases and 0 bases, there was a span of 17 bases. CDR3 length equals 17 residues. Looked up from germline, CDR1 is MNHEY and CDR2 is SMNVEV (reference sequence). CDR3 loop: CASSIHSPSVSYNEQFF. The CDR3 DNA sequence: TGTGCCAGCAGTATCCACAGCCCTAGCGTCTCCTACAATGAGCAGTTCTTC.

The chain combines TRBV7-2 with TRBJ2-7; D perhaps matches TRBD2 (6 bases). This CDR3 spans 21 amino acids. V shed 0 bases and J shed 7 bases, with 34 bases lying between them. Per the germline V gene, CDR1 is SGHTA and CDR2 is FQGNSA. CDR3 loop: CASSLALVWTKTGLPLGEQYF. The CDR3 coding sequence is TGTGCCAGCAGCTTAGCCCTGGTATGGACTAAGACGGGACTCCCCTTGGGGGAGCAGTACTTC.

V usage is TRBV9 and J usage is TRBJ2-5; unclear D gene. Trimming removed 3 bases from V and 2 bases from J, with 8 bases in between. Germline assignment: CDR1 SGDLS and CDR2 YYNGEE. The CDR3 is 13 amino acids. In DNA form, the CDR3 reads TGTGCCAGCAGCGGGCCCAGACAAGAGACCCAGTACTTC. Amino acid sequence: CASSGPRQETQYF.